This T cell receptor beta chain was sequenced for a study of blood T cell repertoires in COVID-19. Original processing methods: Reference gene primers were amplified, and this amplification served to estimate nucleated cell counts. Using immunoSEQ multiplex PCR, the repertoire was profiled, and TCRdb retains in-frame clones only, with some absent. Clonal size and the V and J genes are those of that table, whereas D and trimming came from the DNA. Of 350,000 or so clones listed, approximately 91% are singletons. Sequencing was performed on PBMCs or T cells enriched from blood (not recorded which). The receptor comes from a woman in her 30s who had been exposed to COVID-19.

CDR3 sequence reads: CASSTGLAGASDTQYF. CDR3 coding DNA: TGTGCCAGCAGCACCGGACTAGCGGGAGCTTCAGATACGCAGTATTTT. V is TRBV7-3 and J is TRBJ2-3; 13 bases line up with TRBD2. Germline CDR1 SGHTA, CDR2 FQGTGA. With 5 bases clipped from V and 4 bases from J, the junction kept 6 bases outside the gene matches. This CDR3 contains 16 residues. Full variable domain (remainder filled in from reference TRBV7-3 and TRBJ2-3): GAGVSQTPSNKVTEKGKYVELRCDPISGHTALYWYRQSLGQGPEFLIYFQGTGAADDSGLPNDRFFAVRPEGSVSTLKIQRTERGDSAVYLCASSTGLAGASDTQYFGPGTRLTVL.